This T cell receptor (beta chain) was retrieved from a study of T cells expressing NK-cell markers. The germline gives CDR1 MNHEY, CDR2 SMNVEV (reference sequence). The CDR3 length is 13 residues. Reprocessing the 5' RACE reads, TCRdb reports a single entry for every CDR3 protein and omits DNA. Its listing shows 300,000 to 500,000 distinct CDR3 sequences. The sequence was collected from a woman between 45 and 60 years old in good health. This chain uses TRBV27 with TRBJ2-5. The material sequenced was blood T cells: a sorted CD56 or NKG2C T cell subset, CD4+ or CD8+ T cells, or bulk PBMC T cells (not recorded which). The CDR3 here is CASRAGYSETQYF.